These 9 T cell receptor beta chains originate from one sample sequenced in a study of CD39 and CD103 CD8 tumor-infiltrating T cells. Sequencing was performed with immunoSEQ multiplex PCR; in TCRdb, only in-frame clones are kept and a portion is missing. This sample has around 4,900 clones; under 80% occur once, and the top ten carry 9% to 15%. What was sequenced was CD8+ T cells sorted from blood. Regarding subset: total memory CD8 T cells (CD45RA-CCR7+/-) from blood or uninvolved lymph node. Receptors originate from a human donor with head and neck squamous cell carcinoma.

This sequence joins TRBV7-8 and TRBJ2-7; D might be TRBD1 (6 bases). V lost 5 bases to trimming and J lost 0 bases, with 17 bases between them. Germline-derived CDR1 and CDR2 are SGHVS and FQNEAQ. The CDR3 length is 16 residues. The CDR3 reads CASSPLSDRSSYEQYF. CDR3 nucleotide sequence: TGTGCCAGCAGCCCCCTTAGCGACAGGAGCTCCTACGAGCAGTACTTC.

The V gene is TRBV30, the J gene TRBJ2-1; TRBD1 agrees at 7 bases. J lost 3 bases, V lost 5 bases, and 10 bases had no gene match. The CDR3 totals 15 residues. CDR1 and CDR2 from the germline V gene are GTSNPN and SVGIG (reference sequence). CDR3 in amino acids: CAWVPLRGYYNEQFF. Written as DNA, the CDR3 is TGTGCCTGGGTTCCACTCAGGGGGTACTACAATGAGCAGTTCTTC.

The chain employs TRBV6-6 and TRBJ2-3; D call uncertain. The ends were cut back, 0 bases at V and 2 bases at J, with 12 bases in the middle. The CDR3 runs to 16 residues. Germline lookup yields CDR1 MNHNY and CDR2 SVGAGI (reference sequence). CDR3 loop: CASSYSTSDSTDTQYF. For the CDR3, the DNA is TGTGCCAGCAGTTACTCGACGTCCGACTCCACAGATACGCAGTATTTT.

Points on this clone: This may stem from a read error, because a much larger clone lies one nucleotide away. The V gene is TRBV7-9, the J gene TRBJ2-1, with D possibly being TRBD2 (5 bases). Germline lookup yields CDR1 SEHNR and CDR2 FQNEAQ (reference sequence). V gave up 6 bases and J gave up 0 bases, with 15 bases separating them. The CDR3 is 16 amino acids. CDR3 sequence reads: CASSRTRTSSYNEQFF. The CDR3 region has the DNA TGTGCCAGCAGTCGGACCAGGACTTCCTCCTACAATGAGCAGTTCTTC.

CDR3 DNA: TGTGCCAGCAGTTCCTCGATAATAACAGGGGACGAGCAGTACTTC. This codes for CASSSSIITGDEQYF. The rearrangement joins TRBV2 to TRBJ2-7; 7 positions match TRBD1. CDR3 length: 15 residues. Germline assignment: CDR1 SNHLY and CDR2 FYNNEI. After removal of 5 bases from V and 5 bases from J, the junction contained 12 bases not matched to a gene. The variable domain in full, completed from reference TRBV2 and TRBJ2-7, reads EPEVTQTPSHQVTQMGQEVILRCVPISNHLYFYWYRQILGQKVEFLVSFYNNEISEKSEIFDDQFSVERPDGSNFTLKIRSTKLEDSAMYFCASSSSIITGDEQYFGPGTRLTVT.

The chain couples TRBV7-9 to TRBJ2-3, with D unresolved. This CDR3 has 12 amino acids. V lost 5 bases, J lost 1 base, and 4 bases lay in between. The germline V gene encodes CDR1 SEHNR and CDR2 FQNEAQ (reference sequence). CDR3 amino acids: CASSPGTDTQYF. CDR3 in DNA: TGTGCCAGCAGCCCGGGCACAGATACGCAGTATTTT.

This rearrangement joins TRBV14 to TRBJ2-1, with 8 bases fitting TRBD1. V shed 1 base and J 9 bases; nucleotides not matched to a gene: 14. Looked up from germline, CDR1 is SGHDN and CDR2 is FVKESK. CDR3 length: 17 residues. The CDR3 is CASSQAWADRVNFEQFF. The CDR3 DNA reads TGTGCCAGCAGCCAAGCCTGGGCGGACAGGGTAAATTTTGAGCAGTTCTTC.

This rearrangement joins TRBV27 to TRBJ2-1; possibly TRBD1 for D (5 bases). Germline V gene lookup returns CDR1 MNHEY and CDR2 SMNVEV (reference sequence). The CDR3 extends over 13 amino acids. Trimming removed 2 bases at V and 9 bases at J, with 11 bases between. The DNA for the CDR3 is TGTGCCAGCAGTTTAGGGGCGTGGGGTGAGCAGTTCTTC. It specifies CASSLGAWGEQFF.

This clone is medium-sized. This chain joins TRBV5-4 and TRBJ1-1; 7 nucleotides line up with TRBD1. Looked up from germline, CDR1 is SGHNT and CDR2 is YYREEE (reference sequence). There are 16 residues in the CDR3. V dropped 3 bases and J dropped 3; count of bases not matched to a gene: 11. In DNA form, the CDR3 reads TGTGCCAGCAGCTATGGGACAGCTAGTTTAGACACTGAAGCTTTCTTT. It translates to CASSYGTASLDTEAFF.